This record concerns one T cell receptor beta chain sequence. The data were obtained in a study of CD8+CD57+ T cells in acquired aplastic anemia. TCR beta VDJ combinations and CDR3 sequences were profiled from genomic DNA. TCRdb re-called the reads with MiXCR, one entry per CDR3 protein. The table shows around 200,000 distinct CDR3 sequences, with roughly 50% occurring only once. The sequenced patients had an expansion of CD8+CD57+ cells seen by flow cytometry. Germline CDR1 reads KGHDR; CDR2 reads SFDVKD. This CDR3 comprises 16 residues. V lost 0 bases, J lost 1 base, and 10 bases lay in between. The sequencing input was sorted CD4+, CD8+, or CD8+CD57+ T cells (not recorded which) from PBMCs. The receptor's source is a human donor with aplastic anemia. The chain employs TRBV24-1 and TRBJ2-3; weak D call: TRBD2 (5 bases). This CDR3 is CATSDLLEGGTDTQYF. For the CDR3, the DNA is TGTGCCACCAGTGATTTGCTCGAGGGTGGCACAGATACGCAGTATTTT.